This T cell receptor (beta chain) appears in the sequencing data of a study of T cell responses to AZD1222 COVID-19 vaccine (dated by TCRdb to about 2021). Concerning the study at large: AZD1222 recipients given second doses at about 4 weeks or at about 12 weeks were pooled, since spike-specific TCR depth and breadth were not found to differ between the two schedules. A total of approximately 240 trial participants underwent TCR sequencing, of whom 200 to 220 had received two doses of AZD1222 and roughly 26 had received two doses of the MenACWY control vaccine. Enrollment into the trials was organized by age into subgroups of 18-55, 56-69 and 70-plus years, and those subgroups contained approximately 160, 26 and 62 TCR-sequenced participants, respectively.

The sample's time point, from its label and the paper: baseline before first vaccination. Vaccinee samples were obtained from the UK trials COV001 and COV002, which included a single-blind randomized controlled phase 2/3 trial of AZD1222 (ChAdOx1 nCoV-19) in healthy adults. For TCRbeta chain sequencing, PBMC samples were collected from trial participants at day 0 and at day 28 after the second dose. The CDR3 sequence holds 13 residues, the cysteine and phenylalanine included. Here the CDR3 DNA is all that survives: 39 bases in frame from base 1. CDR1 LGHNA and CDR2 YNFKEQ are derived from the germline V gene. V is pared back by 4 bases and J by 3 bases, with 9 bases lying between the germline termini. This clone was observed once. Its antigen has not been determined. Base qualities are missing; no much larger clone stands one base away. Study-wide conclusions, independent of this receptor: Epitopes outside the regions mutated in the B.1.351 and B.1.1.7 variants were reportedly recognized by nearly half of the unique spike-specific TCRs. The 56-69-year group was small, and its depth increase did not reach significance, likely because of low power. The whole spike protein was spanned by vaccine-associated CD4 TCRs, and dominant responses were seen in regions 160-218 and 743-854. No day 14 peak-response samples were available, so repertoires were characterized only after the peak T cell response. Most participants were white British and females outnumbered males, and the authors suggested that clonal diversity may have been underestimated. After two AZD1222 doses, spike-specific TCR breadth and depth were significantly higher than at day 0 and than in MenACWY recipients. Conclusions about previously exposed vaccinees are limited because only six or seven AZD1222 recipients were SARS-CoV-2 seropositive at baseline.

The CDR3 regions of human TCRbeta chains were analyzed by immunosequencing. In the authors' own workflow: TCRs in the repertoires were matched against a reference library of SARS-CoV-2-specific TCRs that had been generated with the MIRA antigen-specificity platform. Breadth was defined as the fraction of unique TCRs that were SARS-CoV-2-associated, and depth was defined as the fraction of total T cells that were SARS-CoV-2-associated. Using the MIRA data, every spike-specific TCR was mapped to the spike region that the TCR reacted to and assigned to either a CD4 or a CD8 class. Log10-transformed breadth and depth values were compared by one-way ANOVA with Sidak's multiple comparisons tests. What TCRdb holds here is the immuneACCESS table cut down to in-frame rearrangements. Part of the clones is not present; checked against another copy, under half of the missing clones reflect an unresolved V gene, and the others are unexplained. V and J calls and clone size follow that table, whereas D and trimming were derived from the DNA. This sample holds more than 140,000 clones; roughly 89% were observed only once. Of the sample, roughly 4.6% is held by the ten largest clones.

Recombination joined TRBV4-2 with TRBJ2-5; TRBD1 could be the D gene, as 5 bases match. Sequenced here: peripheral blood, sampled on day 0 of AZD1222 vaccination. The sequence came from an adult in good health. The DNA sequence is given as TGTGCCAGCAGCCGGGGCATCGAAGAGACCCAGTACTTC. Translated, this is CASSRGIEETQYF.